In this sample, the clone carrying this T cell receptor (beta chain) turned up many times. What it recognizes is unknown. Coverage ceases 3 residues before the CDR3 finishes, and the germline J gene fills in the end. This table comes from immunoSEQ multiplex PCR, and its TCRdb copy is limited to in-frame clones, with some not included. Observed in the sample are approximately 44,000 clones, none of them singletons. The sample originates from a study of T cell clonality in common variable immunodeficiency. Study-wide points: CVID patient heterogeneity limited repertoire-clinical complication correlations.

Heparinized whole blood, 5 to 8 ml, came from each donor. The CDR3 extends over 16 amino acids. Per germline, CDR1 SGHRS and CDR2 YFSETQ. Trimming took 0 bases from V and 1 from J, leaving 13 bases between them. The sequenced material came from peripheral blood mononuclear cells. The chain couples TRBV5-1 to TRBJ1-1; D is possibly TRBD1 (6 bases). This clonotype was obtained from a person between 18 and 70 years old in good health. The sequenced CDR3 bases are TGCGCCAGCAGCTTGGGGGCAGGGGCGGCGAACACTGAA. It specifies CASSLGAGAANTE. In full, the CDR3 reads CASSLGAGAANTEAFF.